This TCR beta chain was sequenced during a study of graft-versus-host responses after intestinal transplantation (dated by TCRdb to the early 2020s). Looking at the study overall: Multivisceral, liver-intestinal, or isolated intestinal transplants were received by the recipients. All recipients received anti-thymocyte globulin induction followed by maintenance tacrolimus and steroids for around three years. Graft-versus-host and host-versus-graft alloreactive T cell clones were tracked in the graft, circulation and bone marrow after intestinal transplantation using bulk TCR-beta CDR3 sequencing. Alloreactive clones were identified by sequencing pre-transplant mixed lymphocyte reaction products and comparing these products with unstimulated pre-transplant donor and recipient T cells. The cohort enrolled some 24 intestinal transplant recipients, one of whom was a retransplant, and a few patients without pretransplant specimens were excluded. Donor T cell macrochimerism was defined as a peak of at least 4% donor T cells among recipient peripheral blood mononuclear cells. Instead of going to the commercial service, samples from a few later patients were sequenced in-house on an Illumina MiSeq and processed with MiXCR.

Beyond this particular receptor, the publication reports: Peak levels of circulating GvH clones were associated with declines in HvG clones early after transplant. GvH clones were detected in recipient bone marrow, and some appeared earlier in ileal mucosa or blood, consistent with an intestinal mucosal origin. The conclusions were limited by the relatively low number and heterogeneity of the intestinal transplant patients. In the allografts of patients with donor T cell macrochimerism, GvH to HvG T cell clonal ratios were high.

As to this clone: Its antigen has not been determined. Base qualities are not provided; no much larger clone lies one nucleotide away.

In the paper's terms, the time point label means: cells obtained before transplantation from donor or recipient. CD3+CD4+ and CD3+CD8+ populations were FACS-sorted from unstimulated pre-transplant donor and recipient cells taken from spleen or lymph nodes. Relative to germline, V is 4 bases shorter and J is 1 base shorter, with 16 bases between their ends. CDR1 and CDR2 (MNHEY, SMNVEV) derive from the germline V gene (reference sequence). From the cysteine through the phenylalanine, the CDR3 covers 16 amino acids. The CDR3 DNA has 48 bases and is translated from base 1. Receptor amplification or capture employed the immunoSEQ multiplex PCR assay. In most patients, genomic DNA was isolated using the Qiagen DNeasy Blood and Tissue Kit and sent frozen to Adaptive Biotechnologies for TCR sequencing. High-throughput TCR-beta CDR3 sequencing of genomic DNA from most patients was performed by Adaptive Biotechnologies. From the authors' description of their analysis: Adaptive's ImmunoSEQ software supplied the TCR sequencing data for 15 to 20 patients, while MiXCR and VDJtools were used to process a few other patients. To correct CD4 versus CD8 sorting errors, sequences present in both subsets at a frequency ratio below 5:1 were removed. CDR3 nucleotide sequences shared by donor and recipient were removed because the origin of these sequences could not be assigned. To be classed as alloreactive, a clone needed at least 2-fold expansion over unstimulated cells and a minimum CFSE-low frequency of 0.002% (template counts) or 0.001% (read counts). A clone was considered mappable if detected in the sequenced pre-transplant spleen, lymph node, or MLR CFSE-low populations of the donor or recipient. The cumulative frequency of alloreactive clones was calculated as a percentage of all sequences, weighted by copy number. TCRdb holds this immuneACCESS table with in-frame rearrangements only. Some clones are missing; in checked studies, unresolved V genes explain under half, and the rest has no known cause. That table supplies the V and J calls and clone size; D and trimming were determined from the DNA. The table for this sample lists about 120,000 clones; about 95% of them were counted only once. Over 2.5% of the sample rests with the top ten.

This sample comprised unstimulated CD8+ T cells sorted from spleen or lymph node cells, obtained before intestinal transplant. The sequence was collected from a human donor who received an intestinal transplant. The rearrangement joined TRBV27 to TRBJ2-5; the D gene identity is not certain. CDR3 loop: CASSSTWGRAQETQYF. DNA sequence: TGTGCCAGCAGTTCGACGTGGGGAAGGGCCCAAGAGACCCAGTACTTC.